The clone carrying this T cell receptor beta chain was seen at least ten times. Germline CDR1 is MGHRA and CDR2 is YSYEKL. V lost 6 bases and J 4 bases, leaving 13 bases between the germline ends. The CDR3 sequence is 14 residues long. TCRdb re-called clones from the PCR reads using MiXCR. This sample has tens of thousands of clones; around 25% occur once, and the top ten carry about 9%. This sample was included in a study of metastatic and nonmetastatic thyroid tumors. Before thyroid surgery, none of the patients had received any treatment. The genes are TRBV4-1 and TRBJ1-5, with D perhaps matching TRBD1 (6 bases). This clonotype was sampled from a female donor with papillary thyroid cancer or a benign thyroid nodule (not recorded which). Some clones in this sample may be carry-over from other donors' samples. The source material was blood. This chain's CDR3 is CASSQLQGNQPQHF. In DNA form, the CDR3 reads TGCGCCAGCAGTCAACTGCAGGGGAATCAGCCCCAGCATTTT.